Following are 17 T cell receptor beta chains from one sample sequenced in a study of glioma-infiltrating T cells after dendritic cell vaccination (TCRdb year 2016). The sample's time point label, in plain terms: after dendritic cell vaccination, including at tumor progression/relapse. The library relied on the immunoSEQ multiplex PCR assay. TCRdb limited this immuneACCESS table to in-frame rearrangements with V and J called. A share of clones is missing; checked studies link under half to unresolved V genes, and the rest is unexplained. The sample table holds roughly 100,000 clones, of which nearly 90% were seen once. The ten largest account for approximately 3% of the sample. The sample here was blood, taken after dendritic cell vaccination. These TCRs come from a human donor with glioblastoma.

The chain carries TRBV6-5 and TRBJ1-1; 9 nucleotides match TRBD1. The CDR3 has 16 amino acids. Germline CDR1 MNHEY, CDR2 SVGAGI. J lost 3 bases, V lost 0 bases, and 5 bases had no gene match. The CDR3 DNA reads TGTGCCAGCAGTTACTCCCAATGGACAGGGGACACTGAAGCTTTCTTT. Its protein is CASSYSQWTGDTEAFF.

The rearrangement uses TRBV4-1 and TRBJ1-3, with 9 bases identical to TRBD1. CDR3 length: 20 residues. The V gene's germline CDR1 is MGHRA and CDR2 YSYEKL. The J segment lost 1 base and the V segment lost 4 bases, leaving 17 bases of the junction unmatched. The CDR3 DNA reads as TGCGCCAGCAGCCCCCAAACGCCGGACAGGGGTATTAGGTCTGGAAACACCATATATTTT. Translating it yields CASSPQTPDRGIRSGNTIYF.

The gene calls are TRBV27 and TRBJ2-7, with 7 bases lining up with TRBD2. In germline, CDR1 is MNHEY, CDR2 SMNVEV (reference sequence). This CDR3 spans 15 amino acids. V lost 6 bases, J lost 4 bases, and 12 bases stayed unmatched. CDR3 DNA sequence: TGTGCCAGCAGCTCGTCGGCGGGAGCGGCGTACGAGCAGTACTTC. It codes for CASSSSAGAAYEQYF.

V is TRBV9 and J is TRBJ2-2, with D possibly TRBD2 on 5 matching bases. Per the germline V gene, CDR1 is SGDLS and CDR2 is YYNGEE. The CDR3 runs 14 residues. V lost 4 bases, J lost 6 bases, and 13 bases lay in between. The CDR3: CASSSSLASGELFF. CDR3 nucleotides: TGTGCCAGCAGCTCGAGCTTAGCGTCCGGGGAGCTGTTTTTT.

The chain carries TRBV27 and TRBJ1-5; D is unclear. The CDR3 runs 14 residues. V was trimmed by 5 bases and J by 5 bases, leaving 13 bases between them. CDR1 is MNHEY, CDR2 SMNVEV, per germline (reference sequence). The chain's CDR3 is CASSPGLGHQPQHF. For the CDR3, the DNA is TGTGCCAGCAGTCCCGGACTAGGGCATCAGCCCCAGCATTTT.

The genes are TRBV5-5 and TRBJ2-1; no definite D call. The CDR3 consists of 15 residues. Germline-derived CDR1 and CDR2 are SGHKS and YYEKEE (reference sequence). Trimming cost V 0 bases and J 4 bases, with 11 bases left between them. CDR3 region: CASSLDLGEYNEQFF. CDR3 nucleotides: TGTGCCAGCAGCTTGGACTTGGGCGAGTACAATGAGCAGTTCTTC.

The sample holds one count of this clone. The V gene is TRBV5-1, the J gene TRBJ1-4, with D unclear. The length of the CDR3 is 15 residues. Per the germline V gene, CDR1 is SGHRS and CDR2 is YFSETQ. The V end was cut by 4 bases, the J end by 0 bases, with 10 bases between. The CDR3, as DNA: TGCGCCAGCAGCCGAGATATGGCAACTAATGAAAAACTGTTTTTT. It is translated as CASSRDMATNEKLFF.

The CDR3 spells CASSLNLNLAGGSYEQYF. CDR3 nucleotides: TGTGCCAGCAGCCTAAACCTTAACCTAGCGGGAGGGTCCTACGAGCAGTACTTC. V is TRBV7-3 and J is TRBJ2-7, with 12 bases matching TRBD2. The V segment lost 5 bases and the J segment 1 base; nucleotides outside the gene matches: 12. This CDR3 has 18 residues. In germline, CDR1 is SGHTA, CDR2 FQGTGA.

The chain combines TRBV2 with TRBJ2-2; TRBD1 agrees at 9 bases. Germline V gives CDR1 SNHLY, CDR2 FYNNEI. V lost 10 bases, J lost 4 bases, and 4 bases stayed unmatched. CDR3 length: 13 amino acids. CDR3 loop: CATSGQGTGELFF. The CDR3 DNA reads TGTGCCACCTCGGGACAGGGCACCGGGGAGCTGTTTTTT.

The CDR3 protein is CASSLGLALGTDTQYF. The CDR3 region has the DNA TGCGCCAGCAGCTTGGGACTAGCTCTAGGCACAGATACGCAGTATTTT. The rearrangement uses TRBV5-1 and TRBJ2-3, with 7 positions matching TRBD2. J was trimmed by 1 base and V by 0 bases; bases with no gene match: 5. CDR3 length: 16 residues. Looked up from germline, CDR1 is SGHRS and CDR2 is YFSETQ.

This clone appeared a single time. The chain carries TRBV7-2 and TRBJ2-5; a weak D match, TRBD2 (6 bases). Germline V gene lookup returns CDR1 SGHTA and CDR2 FQGNSA. Trimming stripped 6 bases from V and 2 bases from J, with 10 bases between. There are 13 residues in the CDR3. The CDR3 loop is CASSIAVQETQYF. The DNA of the CDR3 is TGTGCCAGCAGTATAGCGGTACAAGAGACCCAGTACTTC.

The V gene is TRBV30, the J gene TRBJ1-2, with TRBD1 matching 9 bases. V shed 0 bases, J shed 8 bases, and the junction held 4 bases outside the gene matches. Germline V CDR1 and CDR2: GTSNPN, SVGIG (reference sequence). The CDR3 is 13 amino acids. CDR3 nucleotides: TGTGCCTGGAGTGTACAGGGGGCGCGGGGCTACACCTTC. Its translation is CAWSVQGARGYTF.

The chain has TRBV4-1 and TRBJ1-5; 7 nucleotides line up with TRBD1. With 4 bases clipped from V and 4 bases from J, the junction kept 4 bases outside the gene matches. The CDR3 is 14 amino acids. CDR1 is MGHRA and CDR2 is YSYEKL in the germline V gene. The CDR3 DNA reads TGCGCCAGCAGCCCGGGACAGACTAATCAGCCCCAGCATTTT. Its translation: CASSPGQTNQPQHF.

The chain employs TRBV2 and TRBJ2-5; tentative D call: TRBD2 (5 bases). V gave up 11 bases and J gave up 5 bases, with 12 bases separating them. Germline CDR1 and CDR2: SNHLY and FYNNEI. The CDR3 is made up of 11 amino acids. CDR3 amino acids: CACGPAETQYF. The CDR3 nucleotides read TGTGCCTGCGGGCCTGCCGAGACCCAGTACTTC.

The gene calls are TRBV7-9 and TRBJ2-1; 7 bases are a match to TRBD1. The germline V gene encodes CDR1 SEHNR and CDR2 FQNEAQ (reference sequence). The J segment lost 7 bases and the V segment lost 5 bases, leaving 11 bases of the junction unmatched. The CDR3 sequence is 15 residues long. The CDR3 spells CASSPRGTFNNEQFF. As DNA, the CDR3 is TGTGCCAGCAGCCCCAGGGGGACCTTCAATAATGAGCAGTTCTTC.

The J gene is TRBJ2-3, the V gene TRBV15; 7 nucleotides match TRBD1. V trimming: 5 bases; J trimming: 1 base; junction bases outside the gene matches: 6. The germline CDR1 and CDR2 sequences are LNHNV and YYDKDF (reference sequence). This CDR3 has 15 amino acids. In DNA form, the CDR3 reads TGTGCCACCAGCCCTTCCGGACAGGGCACAGATACGCAGTATTTT. Its protein is CATSPSGQGTDTQYF.

The V gene is TRBV23-1, the J gene TRBJ1-2; no reliable D call. TRBV23-1 is labeled an ORF, and its function is uncertain. Trimming shortened V by 2 bases and J by 2 bases, and 12 bases separated the two germline ends. The CDR3 loop spans 15 amino acids. This CDR3 is CASSQNTERNYGYTF. In nucleotides, the CDR3 is TGCGCCAGCAGTCAAAACACCGAGAGGAACTATGGCTACACCTTC.